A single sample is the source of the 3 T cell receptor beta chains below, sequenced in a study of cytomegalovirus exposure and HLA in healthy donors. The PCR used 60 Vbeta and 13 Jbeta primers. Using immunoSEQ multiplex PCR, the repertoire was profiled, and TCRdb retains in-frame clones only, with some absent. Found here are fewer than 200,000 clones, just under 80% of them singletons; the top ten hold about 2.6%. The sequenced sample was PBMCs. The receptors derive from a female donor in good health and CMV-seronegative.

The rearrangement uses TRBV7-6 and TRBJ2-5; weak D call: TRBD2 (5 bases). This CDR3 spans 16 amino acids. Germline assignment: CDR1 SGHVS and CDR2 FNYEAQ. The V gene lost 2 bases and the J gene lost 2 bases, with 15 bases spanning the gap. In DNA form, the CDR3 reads TGTGCCAGCAGCTTACGAGGGCCAGCATTTCAAGAGACCCAGTACTTC. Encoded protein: CASSLRGPAFQETQYF.

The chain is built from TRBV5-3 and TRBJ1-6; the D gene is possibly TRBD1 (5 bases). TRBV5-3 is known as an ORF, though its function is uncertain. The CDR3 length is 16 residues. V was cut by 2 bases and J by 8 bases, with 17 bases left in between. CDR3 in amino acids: CARSFSLGLGDSPLHF. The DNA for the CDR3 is TGTGCCAGAAGCTTTAGTCTCGGCTTAGGGGATTCACCCCTCCACTTT.

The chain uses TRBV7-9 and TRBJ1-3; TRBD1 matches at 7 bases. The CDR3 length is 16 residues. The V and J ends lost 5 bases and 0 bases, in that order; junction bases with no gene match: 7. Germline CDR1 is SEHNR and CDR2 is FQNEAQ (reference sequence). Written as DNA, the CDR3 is TGTGCCAGCAGCCTAGGGGGCGCCTACTCTGGAAACACCATATATTTT. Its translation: CASSLGGAYSGNTIYF.